This is a list of T cell receptor beta chains from one sample in a study of T cells after yellow fever vaccination. TCRdb re-called the 5' RACE reads through MiXCR, storing one row per CDR3 protein. The repertoire holds about 85,000 distinct CDR3 sequences, 13% seen once, with around 23% in the top ten. Sample: CD8+ T cells not binding an NS4B(214-222) dextramer, sorted from PBMCs, taken more than 20 days after the first yellow fever vaccination. Source of these receptors: a man aged 18-30 years who received the YFV17D yellow fever vaccine. Each CDR3 is given with its conserved first and last residue. A D gene is named only where the DNA matches it firmly. Expanded clones are given a class, and other clones once, few, many or no size at all.

d_gene,v_gene,j_gene,abundance,CDR3nt,CDR3aa
TRBD1,TRBV5-1,TRBJ1-2,-,TGCGCCAGCAGCTTGGCGGACAGGGCGAGGGTCTATGGCTACACCTTC,CASSLADRARVYGYTF
-,TRBV6-5,TRBJ1-4,few,TGTGCCAGCAGTTACTTAAGGGGGACTAATGAAAAACTGTTTTTT,CASSYLRGTNEKLFF
-,TRBV11-3,TRBJ1-5,-,TGTGCCAGCAGCCCCCGTCGGGGGGAAAATCAGCCCCAGCATTTT,CASSPRRGENQPQHF
-,TRBV19,TRBJ1-2,-,TGTGCCAGTAGTACCCGGGGGGAACCGCTCTATGGCTACACCTTC,CASSTRGEPLYGYTF
TRBD1,TRBV11-2,TRBJ2-5,-,TGTGCCAGCAGCTCCGGGACAGGGTCGGTAGAGACCCAGTACTTC,CASSSGTGSVETQYF
TRBD2,TRBV7-8,TRBJ2-1,once,TGTGCCAGCAGCACACTAGCGGGGGGGCAATGGGAGCAGTTCTTC,CASSTLAGGQWEQFF
-,TRBV18,TRBJ2-3,-,TGTGCCAGCTCACCAGAACAGGGTCGGCCAGATACGCAGTATTTT,CASSPEQGRPDTQYF
-,TRBV2,TRBJ1-6,few,TGTGCCAGCAGGGAACAAAGCTCCTATAATTCACCCCTCCACTTT,CASREQSSYNSPLHF
-,TRBV25-1,TRBJ2-1,-,TGTGCCAGCAGTGAATCCCGGGATGGTGAGCAGTTCTTC,CASSESRDGEQFF
-,TRBV9,TRBJ1-2,few,TGTGCCAGCAGCCCGGGGGAAGGAACGAACTATGGCTACACCTTC,CASSPGEGTNYGYTF
-,TRBV7-2,TRBJ2-2,few,TGTGCCAGCAGAGGGCAACGGGGGGAGCTGTTTTTT,CASRGQRGELFF
-,TRBV7-9,TRBJ2-4,few,TGTGCCAGCAGCTTATACGGGGAAGCGAACATTCAGTACTTC,CASSLYGEANIQYF
TRBD1,TRBV27,TRBJ2-3,-,TGTGCCAGCAGTCCACAGGGGGCGAGAGATACGCAGTATTTT,CASSPQGARDTQYF
-,TRBV6-6,TRBJ1-1,-,TGTGCCAGCAGTTACGAGAAAAATAAAGCTTTCTTT,CASSYEKNKAFF
TRBD1,TRBV7-3,TRBJ1-1,-,TGTGCCAGCAGCTTAGACCCGCCGGGACAGGGGGCGAACACTGAAGCTTTCTTT,CASSLDPPGQGANTEAFF
TRBD2,TRBV5-1,TRBJ2-1,-,TGCGCCAGCAGCTCTGGGACTAGCGGGGCCAATGAGCAGTTCTTC,CASSSGTSGANEQFF
-,TRBV4-2,TRBJ2-2,-,TGTGCCAGCAGCCAATTGCAGGGTAACGGGGAGCTGTTTTTT,CASSQLQGNGELFF
TRBD2,TRBV3-1,TRBJ2-3,-,TGTGCCAGCAGCCGACATTGGACCGATGGGGAGGGAGATACGCAGTATTTT,CASSRHWTDGEGDTQYF
TRBD1,TRBV29-1,TRBJ2-7,few,TGCAGCGTTGCCCCGGGACAGTCCTACGAGCAGTACTTC,CSVAPGQSYEQYF
-,TRBV20-1,TRBJ1-5,few,TGCAGTGCTAGAGATGGTTGGGGGATAGGCAATCAGCCCCAGCATTTT,CSARDGWGIGNQPQHF
TRBD1,TRBV10-3,TRBJ2-5,few,TGTGCCATCAGGGACAGGGGGGAAGAGACCCAGTACTTC,CAIRDRGEETQYF
-,TRBV4-1,TRBJ2-3,-,TGCGCCAGCAGCCAAGTGGGGGATTATACGCAGTATTTT,CASSQVGDYTQYF
-,TRBV5-4,TRBJ2-4,few,TGTGCCAGCAGCTTGGGTACGGTTCAGTACTTC,CASSLGTVQYF
TRBD1,TRBV7-9,TRBJ1-2,few,TGTGCCAGCAGCTTTAGTGGTACGGACAGGGTCTATGGCTACACCTTC,CASSFSGTDRVYGYTF
-,TRBV28,TRBJ1-6,-,TGTGCCAGCAGTTTACGAGGGAGCTCCTATAATTCACCCCTCCACTTT,CASSLRGSSYNSPLHF
-,TRBV7-9,TRBJ2-5,-,TGTGCCAGCAGCCGATCAACAGGGACGGGGACCCAGTACTTC,CASSRSTGTGTQYF
-,TRBV7-8,TRBJ1-3,few,TGTGCCAGCAGCTTATCCACGGTCTCTGGAAACACCATATATTTT,CASSLSTVSGNTIYF
TRBD2,TRBV7-2,TRBJ2-1,-,TGTGCCAGCAGCAATCTAGCGGGGGGGCACAATGAGCAGTTCTTC,CASSNLAGGHNEQFF
TRBD2,TRBV27,TRBJ2-7,few,TGTGCCAGCAGTTATCGACTAGCGGCCTCCTACGAGCAGTACTTC,CASSYRLAASYEQYF
TRBD2,TRBV11-1,TRBJ2-2,-,TGTGCCAGCAGCCCTGGACTAGCGGGGGGCTCGAACACCGGGGAGCTGTTTTTT,CASSPGLAGGSNTGELFF
-,TRBV6-2/TRBV6-3,TRBJ2-7,-,TGTGCCAGCAATGAGCAGTACTTC,CASNEQYF
TRBD1,TRBV6-5,TRBJ2-3,-,TGTGCCAGCAGTTACTCGGGACAGGGGATAGATACGCAGTATTTT,CASSYSGQGIDTQYF
-,TRBV5-4,TRBJ2-6,-,TGTGCCAGCAGCTTAGTTGGGGCCGCCAGCTCTGGGGCCAACGTCCTGACTTTC,CASSLVGAASSGANVLTF
-,TRBV9,TRBJ1-4,few,TGTGCCAGCAGCGTAACTGGCTACGGGGAAAAACTGTTTTTT,CASSVTGYGEKLFF
-,TRBV6-5,TRBJ2-6,-,TGTGCCAGCAGTTACGCCATCCACAGTAGCTCTGGGGCCAACGTCCTGACTTTC,CASSYAIHSSSGANVLTF
-,TRBV11-2,TRBJ2-6,few,TGTGCCAGCAGCCCACGGACAGTCTCTGGGGCCAACGTCCTGACTTTC,CASSPRTVSGANVLTF
-,TRBV14,TRBJ2-1,few,TGTGCCAGCAGCCAGGACCCGGGCATTTGGAATGAGCAGTTCTTC,CASSQDPGIWNEQFF
-,TRBV10-3,TRBJ2-1,few,TGTGCCATCGCGCAGAGCTCCTACAATGAGCAGTTCTTC,CAIAQSSYNEQFF
-,TRBV28,TRBJ1-2,-,TGTGCCAGCAGTTTATTGGCAGGGGTGGACTATGGCTACACCTTC,CASSLLAGVDYGYTF
-,TRBV7-9,TRBJ1-1,-,TGTGCCAGCAGACGCCCACAGGGATTGAACACTGAAGCTTTCTTT,CASRRPQGLNTEAFF
-,TRBV2,TRBJ2-3,many,TGTGCCAGCAGTGAAGCCCCAGATACGCAGTATTTT,CASSEAPDTQYF
-,TRBV5-1,TRBJ2-1,-,TGCGCCAGCAGCTTGAAAGGCCTCCCCTACAATGAGCAGTTCTTC,CASSLKGLPYNEQFF
TRBD1,TRBV6-1,TRBJ1-2,-,TGTGCCAGCCATTCAAGACCGGGACAGGGCAAGGTCGCTGGCTACACCTTC,CASHSRPGQGKVAGYTF
-,TRBV7-2,TRBJ1-1,few,TGTGCCAGCAGCCTGGTTTCCGTTCTCGCTGAAGCTTTCTTT,CASSLVSVLAEAFF
-,TRBV4-3,TRBJ1-6,many,TGCGCCAGCAGCCAAGACGGGCCTTATAATTCACCCCTCCACTTT,CASSQDGPYNSPLHF